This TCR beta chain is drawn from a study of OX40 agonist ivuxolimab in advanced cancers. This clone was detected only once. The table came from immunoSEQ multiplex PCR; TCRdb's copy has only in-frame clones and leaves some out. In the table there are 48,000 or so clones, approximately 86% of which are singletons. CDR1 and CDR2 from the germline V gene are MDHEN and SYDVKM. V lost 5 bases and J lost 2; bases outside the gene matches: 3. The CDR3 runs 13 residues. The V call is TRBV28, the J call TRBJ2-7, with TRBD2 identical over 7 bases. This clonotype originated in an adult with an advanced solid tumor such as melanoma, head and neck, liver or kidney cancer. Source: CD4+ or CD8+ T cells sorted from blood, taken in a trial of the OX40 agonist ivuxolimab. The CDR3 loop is CASSLGLAYEQYF. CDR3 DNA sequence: TGTGCCAGCAGTCTTGGACTAGCCTACGAGCAGTACTTC.